What follows are 26 T cell receptor beta chains derived from one specimen sequenced in a study of a mutant IDH1 vaccine in newly diagnosed glioma. Time point in this sample: week 23, last vaccination. Every vaccine dose comprised 300 ug of mutant IDH1 20-mer peptide plus topical imiquimod. The antigens these receptors bind are not known. The protocol was immunoSEQ multiplex PCR, while the TCRdb copy is restricted to in-frame clones and leaves out a portion. The repertoire holds about 65,000 clones, with roughly 85% as singletons. The specimen was PBMCs, collected from a glioma patient whose treatment included an IDH1 peptide vaccine. The receptors were gathered from a man aged 30 to 45 with glioma.

This chain uses TRBV25-1 with TRBJ1-2, with 8 positions matching TRBD1. The junction had 10 bases not matched to a gene; V was cut back by 2 bases and J by 5 bases. In germline, CDR1 is MGHDK, CDR2 SYGVNS. The CDR3 is 16 amino acids. CDR3 sequence: CASSETMGTGVYGYTF. The CDR3 DNA is TGTGCCAGCAGTGAAACGATGGGGACAGGAGTTTATGGCTACACCTTC.

This rearrangement joins TRBV2 to TRBJ1-5, with 11 bases fitting TRBD1. V lost 6 bases and J lost 6; bases outside the gene matches: 4. CDR3 length equals 14 residues. Germline V gives CDR1 SNHLY, CDR2 FYNNEI. CDR3 in DNA: TGTGCCAGCAGCGGGACAGGGGGACTTCAGCCCCAGCATTTT. It yields the protein CASSGTGGLQPQHF.

About this clone itself: The germline gene is not matched at one end of the junction; a read error may be the cause. This rearrangement joins TRBV5-1 to TRBJ1-2; D not certain. Germline assignment: CDR1 SGHRS and CDR2 YFSETQ. CDR3 size: 14 residues. The CDR3 bases are TGTGCCAGCAGCTTGGCCGGCCGCTACTATGGCTACACCTTC. It is translated as CASSLAGRYYGYTF.

V gene TRBV9 combines with J gene TRBJ2-7; D call uncertain. This CDR3 comprises 14 residues. V lost 3 bases, J lost 5 bases, and 15 bases lay in between. The germline gives CDR1 SGDLS, CDR2 YYNGEE. CDR3: CASSEGWAGDEQYF. In DNA, the CDR3 is TGTGCCAGCAGCGAAGGGTGGGCCGGCGACGAGCAGTACTTC.

The chain couples TRBV5-1 to TRBJ2-1, with 11 bases fitting TRBD2. The V segment lost 3 bases and the J segment 6 bases; nucleotides outside the gene matches: 8. The CDR3 extends over 16 amino acids. Germline V gene sequence: CDR1 SGHRS, CDR2 YFSETQ. CDR3 sequence: CASSSGPGLAVNEQFF. Here the CDR3 DNA reads TGCGCCAGCAGCTCGGGACCGGGACTAGCGGTCAATGAGCAGTTCTTC. The complete variable domain, with remaining parts taken from reference TRBV5-1 and TRBJ2-1, reads KAGVTQTPRYLIKTRGQQVTLSCSPISGHRSVSWYQQTPGQGLQFLFEYFSETQRNKGNFPGRFSGRQFSNSRSEMNVSTLELGDSALYLCASSSGPGLAVNEQFFGPGTRLTVL.

Only one count was recorded for this clone. The rearrangement joins TRBV27 to TRBJ1-4; the match to TRBD1 covers 11 bases. The CDR3 spans 14 residues. Germline CDR1 MNHEY, CDR2 SMNVEV (reference sequence). With 10 bases clipped from V and 6 bases from J, the junction kept 7 bases outside the gene matches. The CDR3 here is CATRTGGAYEKLFF. CDR3 nucleotides: TGTGCCACCAGGACAGGGGGCGCGTATGAAAAACTGTTTTTT.

The rearrangement uses TRBV5-1 and TRBJ2-5; D perhaps matches TRBD2 (6 bases). The assigned J gene may be wrong: the sequence end matches TRBJ2-7 better. The CDR3 is made up of 18 amino acids. The germline V gene has CDR1 SGHRS and CDR2 YFSETQ. CDR3 region: CASSLMAAGFGGLYEQYF. CDR3 DNA: TGCGCCAGCAGCTTGATGGCGGCAGGTTTCGGGGGTCTCTACGAGCAGTACTTC.

The J gene is TRBJ1-5, the V gene TRBV28; D unclear. The germline V gene encodes CDR1 MDHEN and CDR2 SYDVKM. V was clipped by 1 base and J by 7 bases, with 17 bases between them. The CDR3 length is 16 residues. CDR3 bases: TGTGCCAGCAGTTTATCTAGCTTGAGGGAAACCCAGCCCCAGCATTTT. It encodes CASSLSSLRETQPQHF.

This clone came up once. V gene TRBV6-5 combines with J gene TRBJ2-7; D gene uncertain. Per germline, CDR1 MNHEY and CDR2 SVGAGI. This CDR3 has 14 amino acids. V lost 6 bases, J lost 1 base, and 13 bases lay in between. Here the CDR3 DNA reads TGTGCCAGCAGCCTCACCGTCCGGTCCTACGAGCAGTACTTC. Amino acids: CASSLTVRSYEQYF.

This clone was seen only once. The chain employs TRBV5-4 and TRBJ1-6; 7 nucleotides agree with TRBD1. V lost 1 base and J lost 7; bases outside the gene matches: 2. The CDR3 consists of 14 residues. CDR1 is SGHNT and CDR2 is YYREEE in the germline V gene (reference sequence). CDR3 nucleotide sequence: TGTGCCAGCAGCTTGAGCAGGGGGAATTCACCCCTCCACTTT. This translates into CASSLSRGNSPLHF.

The chain uses TRBV12-5 and TRBJ1-1; no firm D call. The CDR3 covers 13 residues. Germline CDR1 LGHNT, CDR2 FRNRAP. V lost 2 bases and J lost 4, with 8 bases in between. The CDR3 nucleotides are TGTGCTAGTGGTTTGATTCGTGGCACTGAAGCTTTCTTT. Its translation is CASGLIRGTEAFF.

The J gene is TRBJ2-1, the V gene TRBV5-1; 9 bases are a match to TRBD1. The CDR3 spans 15 residues. Germline trimming cut 2 bases from V and 8 bases from J; bases unmatched to any gene: 8. The germline gives CDR1 SGHRS, CDR2 YFSETQ. CDR3 region: CASSFQGQGAYEQFF. In DNA, the CDR3 is TGCGCCAGCAGCTTTCAGGGACAGGGAGCATATGAGCAGTTCTTC.

This clone occurred a few times. This chain connects TRBV5-1 to TRBJ2-4; D tentatively reads TRBD1 or TRBD2 (5 bases each). V shed 2 bases and J shed 8 bases, with 17 bases lying between them. This CDR3 has 15 amino acids. In germline, CDR1 is SGHRS, CDR2 YFSETQ. CDR3 amino acids: CASSLSGTAKDIQYF. CDR3 bases: TGCGCCAGCAGCTTATCGGGGACGGCCAAGGACATTCAGTACTTC.

This clone has only a few counts. V gene TRBV6-1 combines with J gene TRBJ1-1, with 7 nucleotides matching TRBD1. The CDR3 loop spans 15 amino acids. The ends lost 10 bases at V and 0 bases at J; junction bases unmatched: 11. CDR1 is MNHNS and CDR2 is SASEGT in the germline V gene. The CDR3: CATTGAGQVNTEAFF. The CDR3 nucleotides read TGTGCCACCACGGGGGCCGGACAGGTGAACACTGAAGCTTTCTTT.

The chain joins TRBV2 to TRBJ2-5, with unresolved D. Trimming cost V 7 bases and J 5 bases, with 17 bases left between them. The CDR3 sequence is 14 residues long. Germline V gene sequence: CDR1 SNHLY, CDR2 FYNNEI. The CDR3 protein is CASMPRYGYETQYF. As DNA, the CDR3 is TGTGCCAGCATGCCTAGGTATGGGTATGAGACCCAGTACTTC. Combining the CDR3 with reference TRBV2 and TRBJ2-5 gives the whole variable domain EPEVTQTPSHQVTQMGQEVILRCVPISNHLYFYWYRQILGQKVEFLVSFYNNEISEKSEIFDDQFSVERPDGSNFTLKIRSTKLEDSAMYFCASMPRYGYETQYFGPGTRLLVL.

The chain uses TRBV9 and TRBJ1-5, with TRBD1 as a possible D gene (5 bases). V dropped 0 bases and J dropped 0 bases, with 7 bases sitting between them. The CDR3 loop spans 15 amino acids. CDR1 is SGDLS, CDR2 YYNGEE, per germline. The CDR3 nucleotides read TGTGCCAGCAGCGTAGGAGACAGTAGCAATCAGCCCCAGCATTTT. The encoded protein is CASSVGDSSNQPQHF.

The table lists this clone with a few counts. The genes are TRBV7-9 and TRBJ1-1; the match to TRBD1 covers 8 bases. This CDR3 spans 16 amino acids. Germline CDR1 reads SEHNR; CDR2 reads FQNEAQ (reference sequence). With V trimmed by 1 base and J by 1 base, 5 bases remained unmatched. The CDR3, as DNA: TGTGCCAGCAGCTTAGGAAAGACAGGGGCGAACACTGAAGCTTTCTTT. It is translated as CASSLGKTGANTEAFF.

V usage is TRBV6-5 and J usage is TRBJ2-7; 9 positions agree with TRBD1. The trim removed 2 bases at V and 3 bases at J, leaving 5 bases unmatched. The CDR3 totals 15 residues. CDR1 and CDR2 from the germline V gene are MNHEY and SVGAGI. CDR3: CASSYAGQGLYEQYF. The CDR3 DNA is TGTGCCAGCAGTTACGCGGGACAGGGTCTCTACGAGCAGTACTTC.

The chain is built from TRBV13 and TRBJ2-1; no clear D gene. The length of the CDR3 is 13 residues. Germline CDR1 PRHDT, CDR2 FYEKMQ (reference sequence). V shed 1 base and J shed 10 bases, with 11 bases lying between them. The DNA for the CDR3 is TGTGCCAGCAGCTTAGAGTCGTCTGGAGAGCAGTTCTTC. It yields the protein CASSLESSGEQFF.

V usage is TRBV28 and J usage is TRBJ1-3; 9 bases fit TRBD1. Unmatched junction bases numbered 3, after V lost 5 bases and J lost 1 base. CDR3 size: 15 residues. The V gene's germline CDR1 is MDHEN and CDR2 SYDVKM. The DNA of the CDR3 is TGTGCCAGCAGTGATGACAGGGGGTCTGGAAACACCATATATTTT. Amino acid sequence: CASSDDRGSGNTIYF.

The chain employs TRBV6-1 and TRBJ1-4; tentatively, D is TRBD1 (5 bases). CDR3 size: 16 residues. Germline lookup yields CDR1 MNHNS and CDR2 SASEGT. V shed 0 bases and J shed 11 bases, with 19 bases lying between them. CDR3: CASSEALRDLTAKLFF. CDR3 DNA sequence: TGTGCCAGCAGTGAAGCACTCCGGGACCTAACGGCGAAACTGTTTTTT.

The chain combines TRBV12-2 with TRBJ1-2. TRBV12-2 is marked as a pseudogene. CDR3 length: 9 residues. Written as DNA, the CDR3 is TGTGCAAGTCGCTCCAACGGCACCTTC. This codes for CASRSNGTF.

The chain combines TRBV28 with TRBJ1-3; D remains ambiguous. V was clipped by 3 bases and J by 0 bases, with 12 bases between them. The CDR3 is 16 residues long. Germline V gene lookup returns CDR1 MDHEN and CDR2 SYDVKM. The CDR3 loop is CASSFRLVLSGNTIYF. The DNA of the CDR3 is TGTGCCAGCAGTTTTCGGTTAGTCCTCTCTGGAAACACCATATATTTT.

The chain couples TRBV5-6 to TRBJ1-5; maybe TRBD1 (5 bases). The CDR3 is 15 amino acids. Trimming left V 4 bases short and J 5 bases short, with 16 bases between. Germline CDR1 is SGHDT and CDR2 is YYEEEE. The CDR3 region is CASSAAGTGDQPQHF. As DNA, the CDR3 is TGTGCCAGCAGCGCCGCCGGGACGGGCGATCAGCCCCAGCATTTT.

The rearrangement links TRBV6-6 to TRBJ1-1; D is unclear. CDR1 MNHNY and CDR2 SVGAGI come from the germline V gene (reference sequence). There are 13 residues in the CDR3. V was pared by 0 bases and J by 1 base, with 3 bases between. The CDR3 sequence is CASSYSANTEAFF. DNA for the CDR3: TGTGCCAGCAGTTACTCGGCGAACACTGAAGCTTTCTTT.

V usage is TRBV7-9 and J usage is TRBJ1-4, with 7 bases lining up with TRBD1. V shed 4 bases, J shed 5 bases, and the junction held 10 bases outside the gene matches. Germline V gene data show CDR1 as SEHNR and CDR2 as FQNEAQ (reference sequence). The CDR3 sequence is 16 residues long. The CDR3: CASSSGQTGLNEKLFF. The CDR3 nucleotides read TGTGCCAGCAGCTCCGGACAGACAGGGTTGAATGAAAAACTGTTTTTT.